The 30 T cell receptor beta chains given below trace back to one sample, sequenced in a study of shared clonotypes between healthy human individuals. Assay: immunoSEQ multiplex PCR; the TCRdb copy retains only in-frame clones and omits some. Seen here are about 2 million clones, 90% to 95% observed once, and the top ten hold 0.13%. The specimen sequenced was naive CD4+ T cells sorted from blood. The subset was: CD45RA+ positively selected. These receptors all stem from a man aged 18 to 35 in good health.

CDR3 nucleotide sequence: TGTGCCAGCTCACCTAACGAGGGAATGGGGACTGAAGCTTTCTTT. Translated: CASSPNEGMGTEAFF. V gene TRBV18 combines with J gene TRBJ1-1; D is uncertain. Germline CDR1 is KGHSH and CDR2 is LQKENI. The V end lost 3 bases, the J end lost 5 bases, and 16 bases lay between the germline ends. There are 15 residues in the CDR3.

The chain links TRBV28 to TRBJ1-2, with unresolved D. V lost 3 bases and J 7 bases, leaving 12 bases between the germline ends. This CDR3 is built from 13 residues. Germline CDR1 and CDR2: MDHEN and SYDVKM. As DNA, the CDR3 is TGTGCCAGCAGTTTGCTGGAGGGTGGTGGCTACACCTTC. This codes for CASSLLEGGGYTF.

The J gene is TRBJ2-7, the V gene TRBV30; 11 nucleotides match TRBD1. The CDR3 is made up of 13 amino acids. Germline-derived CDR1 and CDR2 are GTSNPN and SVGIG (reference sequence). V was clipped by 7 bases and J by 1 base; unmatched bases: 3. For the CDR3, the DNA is TGTGCCTCCCGGGACAGGGGGTCCTACGAGCAGTACTTC. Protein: CASRDRGSYEQYF.

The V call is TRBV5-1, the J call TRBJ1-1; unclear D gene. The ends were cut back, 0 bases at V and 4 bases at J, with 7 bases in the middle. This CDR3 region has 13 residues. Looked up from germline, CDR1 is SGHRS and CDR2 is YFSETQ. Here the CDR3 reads CASSLDLGTEAFF. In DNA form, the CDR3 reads TGCGCCAGCAGCTTGGATTTGGGCACTGAAGCTTTCTTT.

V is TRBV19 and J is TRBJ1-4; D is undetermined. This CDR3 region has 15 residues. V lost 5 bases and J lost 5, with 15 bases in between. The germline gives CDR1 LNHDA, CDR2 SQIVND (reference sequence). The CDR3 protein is CASSVRDMGNEKLFF. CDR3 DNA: TGTGCCAGTAGTGTCCGGGATATGGGGAATGAAAAACTGTTTTTT.

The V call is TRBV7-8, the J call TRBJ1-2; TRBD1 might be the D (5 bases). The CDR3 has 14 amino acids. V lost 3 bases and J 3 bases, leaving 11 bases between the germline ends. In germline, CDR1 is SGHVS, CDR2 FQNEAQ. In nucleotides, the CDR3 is TGTGCCAGCAGCTTGGGCCGACAGTACTATGGCTACACCTTC. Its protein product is CASSLGRQYYGYTF.

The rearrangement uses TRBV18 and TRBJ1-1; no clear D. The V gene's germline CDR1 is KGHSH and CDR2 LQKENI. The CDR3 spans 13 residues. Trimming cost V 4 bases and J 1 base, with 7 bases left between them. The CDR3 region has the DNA TGTGCCAGCTCACAAAGGGAGAACACTGAAGCTTTCTTT. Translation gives CASSQRENTEAFF.

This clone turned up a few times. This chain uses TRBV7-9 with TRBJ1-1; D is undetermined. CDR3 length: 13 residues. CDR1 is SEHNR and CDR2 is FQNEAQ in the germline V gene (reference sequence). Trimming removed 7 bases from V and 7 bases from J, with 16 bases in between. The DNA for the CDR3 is TGTGCCAGCAACCCTAGCCGTCCCAATGAAGCTTTCTTT. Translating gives CASNPSRPNEAFF.

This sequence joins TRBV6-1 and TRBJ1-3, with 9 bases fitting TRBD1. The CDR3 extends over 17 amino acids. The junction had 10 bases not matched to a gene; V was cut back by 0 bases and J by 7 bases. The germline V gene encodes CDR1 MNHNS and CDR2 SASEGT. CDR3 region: CASSEAQGTGRTNTIYF. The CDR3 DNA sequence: TGTGCCAGCAGTGAAGCGCAGGGGACAGGGCGGACGAACACCATATATTTT.

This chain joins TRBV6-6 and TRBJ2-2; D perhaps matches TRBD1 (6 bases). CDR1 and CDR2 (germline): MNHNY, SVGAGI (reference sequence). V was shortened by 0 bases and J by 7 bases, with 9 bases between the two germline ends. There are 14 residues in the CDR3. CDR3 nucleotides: TGTGCCAGCAGTTACTCCCAGGGGAGCGGGGAGCTGTTTTTT. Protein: CASSYSQGSGELFF.

CDR3 loop: CASSLFSSGGNQPQHF. In nucleotides, the CDR3 is TGTGCCAGCAGCTTATTTTCTTCGGGGGGCAATCAGCCCCAGCATTTT. This chain connects TRBV11-2 to TRBJ1-5, with TRBD1 as a possible D gene (5 bases). CDR1 and CDR2 (germline): SGHAT, FQNNGV. V lost 2 bases and J 2 bases, leaving 13 bases between the germline ends. The CDR3 extends over 16 amino acids.

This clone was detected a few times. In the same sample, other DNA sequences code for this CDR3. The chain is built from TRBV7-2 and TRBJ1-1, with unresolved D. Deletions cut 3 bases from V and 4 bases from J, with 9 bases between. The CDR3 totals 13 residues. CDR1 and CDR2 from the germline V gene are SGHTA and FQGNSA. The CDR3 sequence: CASSFRVATEAFF. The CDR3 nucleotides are TGTGCCAGCAGCTTCCGAGTAGCCACTGAAGCTTTCTTT.

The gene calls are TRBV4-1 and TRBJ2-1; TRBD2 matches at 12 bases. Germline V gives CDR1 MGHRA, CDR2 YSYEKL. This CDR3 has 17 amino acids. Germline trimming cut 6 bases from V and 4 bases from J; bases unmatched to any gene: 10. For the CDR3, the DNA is TGCGCCAGCAGGAGGACTAGCGGGATGCTTACATACAATGAGCAGTTCTTC. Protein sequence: CASRRTSGMLTYNEQFF.

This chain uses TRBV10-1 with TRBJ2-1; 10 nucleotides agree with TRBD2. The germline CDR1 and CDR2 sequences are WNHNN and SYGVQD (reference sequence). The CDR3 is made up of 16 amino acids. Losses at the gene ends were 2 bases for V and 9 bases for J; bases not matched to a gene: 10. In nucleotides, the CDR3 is TGCGCCAGCAGTGAGGATGAGCGGGGGGGCATGATTGAGCAGTTCTTC. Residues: CASSEDERGGMIEQFF.

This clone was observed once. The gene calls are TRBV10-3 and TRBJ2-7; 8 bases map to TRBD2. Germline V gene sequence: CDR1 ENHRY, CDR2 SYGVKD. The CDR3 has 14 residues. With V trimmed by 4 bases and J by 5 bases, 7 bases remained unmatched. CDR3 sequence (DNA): TGTGCCATCAGTGTTGGGACTAGTTTCCACGAGCAGTACTTC. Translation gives CAISVGTSFHEQYF.

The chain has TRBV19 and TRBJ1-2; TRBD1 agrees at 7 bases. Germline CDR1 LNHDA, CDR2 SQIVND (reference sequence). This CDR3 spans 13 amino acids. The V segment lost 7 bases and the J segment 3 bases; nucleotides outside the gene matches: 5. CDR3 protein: CASTNGQDYGYTF. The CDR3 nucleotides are TGTGCCAGTACGAACGGACAGGACTATGGCTACACCTTC.

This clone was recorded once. The CDR3 here is CASSETGQAGGYTF. CDR3 nucleotides: TGTGCCAGCAGTGAAACCGGACAGGCAGGTGGCTACACCTTC. The chain carries TRBV2 and TRBJ1-2, with TRBD1 matching 7 bases. Germline V lookup: CDR1 SNHLY, CDR2 FYNNEI. V gave up 2 bases and J gave up 7 bases; unmatched junction bases: 7. CDR3 length: 14 amino acids. Full variable domain (remainder filled in from reference TRBV2 and TRBJ1-2): EPEVTQTPSHQVTQMGQEVILRCVPISNHLYFYWYRQILGQKVEFLVSFYNNEISEKSEIFDDQFSVERPDGSNFTLKIRSTKLEDSAMYFCASSETGQAGGYTFGSGTRLTVV.

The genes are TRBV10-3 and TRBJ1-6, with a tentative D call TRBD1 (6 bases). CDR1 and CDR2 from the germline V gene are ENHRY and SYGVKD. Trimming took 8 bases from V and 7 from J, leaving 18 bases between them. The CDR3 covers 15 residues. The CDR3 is CAIGALQGENSPLHF. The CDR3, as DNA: TGTGCCATCGGAGCCCTACAGGGTGAGAATTCACCCCTCCACTTT.

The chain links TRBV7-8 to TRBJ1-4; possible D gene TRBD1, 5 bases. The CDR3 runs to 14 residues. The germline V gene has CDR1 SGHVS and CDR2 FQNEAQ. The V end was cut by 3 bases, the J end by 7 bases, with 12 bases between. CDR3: CASSFAGPTEKLFF. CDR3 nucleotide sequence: TGTGCCAGCAGCTTTGCAGGGCCTACTGAAAAACTGTTTTTT.

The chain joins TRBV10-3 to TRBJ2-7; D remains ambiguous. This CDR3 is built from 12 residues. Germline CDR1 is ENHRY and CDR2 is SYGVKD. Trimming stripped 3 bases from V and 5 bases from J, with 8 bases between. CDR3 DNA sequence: TGTGCCATCAGTGACAGGTGGGACGAGCAGTACTTC. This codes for CAISDRWDEQYF.

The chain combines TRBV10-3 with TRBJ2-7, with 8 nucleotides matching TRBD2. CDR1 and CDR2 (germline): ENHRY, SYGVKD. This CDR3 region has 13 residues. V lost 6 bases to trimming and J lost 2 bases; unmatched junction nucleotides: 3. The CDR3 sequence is CAIRAGGAYEQYF. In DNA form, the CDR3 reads TGTGCCATCAGGGCGGGAGGTGCCTACGAGCAGTACTTC.

CDR3 loop: CATSRDNAFSYEQYF. CDR3 sequence (DNA): TGTGCCACCAGCAGAGACAACGCCTTCTCCTACGAGCAGTACTTC. The chain links TRBV15 to TRBJ2-7; no definite D call. Germline CDR1 reads LNHNV; CDR2 reads YYDKDF (reference sequence). This CDR3 is 15 amino acids long. Trimming took 0 bases from V and 0 from J, leaving 9 bases between them.

Written as DNA, the CDR3 is TGCGCCAGCAGTGTCGGGGGGGCGGTCGTCGATGAGCAGTTCTTC. Translated, it gives CASSVGGAVVDEQFF. The rearrangement links TRBV10-1 to TRBJ2-1; TRBD2 matches 8 bases. The trim removed 4 bases at V and 8 bases at J, leaving 10 bases unmatched. The length of the CDR3 is 15 residues. Germline V gene lookup returns CDR1 WNHNN and CDR2 SYGVQD (reference sequence).

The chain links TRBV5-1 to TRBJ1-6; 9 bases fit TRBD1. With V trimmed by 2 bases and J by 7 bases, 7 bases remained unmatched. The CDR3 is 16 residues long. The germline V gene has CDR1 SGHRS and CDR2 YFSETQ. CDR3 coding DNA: TGCGCCAGCAGCTTAGGGGGACAGGGTCCCAATTCACCCCTCCACTTT. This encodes CASSLGGQGPNSPLHF.

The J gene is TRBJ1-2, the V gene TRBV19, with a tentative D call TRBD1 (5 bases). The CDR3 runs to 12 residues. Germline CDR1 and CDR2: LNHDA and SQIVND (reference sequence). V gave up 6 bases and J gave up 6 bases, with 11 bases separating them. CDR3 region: CASSPDRDGYTF. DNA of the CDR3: TGTGCCAGTAGCCCTGACAGAGATGGCTACACCTTC.

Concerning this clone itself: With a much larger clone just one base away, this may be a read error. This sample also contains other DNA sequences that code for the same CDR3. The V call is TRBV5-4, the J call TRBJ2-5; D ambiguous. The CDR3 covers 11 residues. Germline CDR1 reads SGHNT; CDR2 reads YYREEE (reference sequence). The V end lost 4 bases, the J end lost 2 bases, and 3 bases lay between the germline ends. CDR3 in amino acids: CASSLQETQYF. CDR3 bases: TGTGCCAGCAGCCTACAAGAGACCCAGTACTTC.

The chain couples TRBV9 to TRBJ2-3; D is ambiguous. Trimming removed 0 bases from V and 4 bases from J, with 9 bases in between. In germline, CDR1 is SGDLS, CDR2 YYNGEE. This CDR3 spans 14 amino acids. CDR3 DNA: TGTGCCAGCAGCGTAGCACCCTATTCAGATACGCAGTATTTT. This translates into CASSVAPYSDTQYF. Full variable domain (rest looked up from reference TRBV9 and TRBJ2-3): DSGVTQTPKHLITATGQRVTLRCSPRSGDLSVYWYQQSLDQGLQFLIQYYNGEERAKGNILERFSAQQFPDLHSELNLSSLELGDSALYFCASSVAPYSDTQYFGPGTRLTVL.

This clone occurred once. The CDR3 protein is CASRVPPLLGTNTGELFF. The CDR3 DNA reads TGTGCCAGCAGAGTTCCCCCCCTATTAGGAACCAACACCGGGGAGCTGTTTTTT. V usage is TRBV7-9 and J usage is TRBJ2-2; D gene ambiguous. CDR3 size: 18 residues. Germline CDR1 is SEHNR and CDR2 is FQNEAQ (reference sequence). The germline V and J ends were trimmed by 6 bases and 2 bases, with 22 bases remaining between them.

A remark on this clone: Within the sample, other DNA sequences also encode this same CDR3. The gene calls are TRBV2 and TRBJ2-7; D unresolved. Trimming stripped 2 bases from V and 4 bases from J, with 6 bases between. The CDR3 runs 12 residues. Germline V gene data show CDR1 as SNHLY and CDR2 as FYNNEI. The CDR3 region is CASSESGYEQYF. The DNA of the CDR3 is TGTGCCAGCAGTGAATCCGGTTACGAGCAGTACTTC.

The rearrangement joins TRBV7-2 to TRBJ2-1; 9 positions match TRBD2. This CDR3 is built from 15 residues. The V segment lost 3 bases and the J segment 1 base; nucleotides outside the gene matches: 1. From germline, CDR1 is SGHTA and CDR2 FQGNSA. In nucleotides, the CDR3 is TGTGCCAGCAGCTTTAGCGGGAGATCCTACAATGAGCAGTTCTTC. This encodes CASSFSGRSYNEQFF.